These 21 T cell receptor beta chains were all obtained from the same sample, sequenced in a study of long-term antiretroviral therapy in people with HIV. Sequencing used immunoSEQ v3.0 at survey level. Method: immunoSEQ multiplex PCR; TCRdb's copy keeps in-frame clones and lacks some. The sample lists under 30,000 clones, approximately 80% occurring once. Sequenced material: unsorted PBMCs, taken 1.1 years before starting antiretroviral therapy. Source of these receptors: a woman in her twenties or thirties with HIV.

The genes are TRBV7-3 and TRBJ1-6; no firm D call. This CDR3 has 15 amino acids. The germline V and J ends were trimmed by 2 bases and 1 base, with 6 bases remaining between them. Germline CDR1 SGHTA, CDR2 FQGTGA. DNA for the CDR3: TGTGCCAGCAGCTTAGGGGTTTCCTATAATTCACCCCTCCACTTT. It translates to CASSLGVSYNSPLHF.

Here the CDR3 reads CASSPRHVVEQFF. In nucleotides, the CDR3 is TGTGCCAGCAGCCCCAGGCACGTCGTTGAGCAGTTCTTC. This chain joins TRBV7-3 and TRBJ2-1; D gene unclear. Per germline, CDR1 SGHTA and CDR2 FQGTGA. The germline V and J ends were trimmed by 5 bases and 9 bases, with 14 bases remaining between them. The CDR3 consists of 13 residues. Complete variable domain (other parts from reference TRBV7-3 and TRBJ2-1): GAGVSQTPSNKVTEKGKYVELRCDPISGHTALYWYRQSLGQGPEFLIYFQGTGAADDSGLPNDRFFAVRPEGSVSTLKIQRTERGDSAVYLCASSPRHVVEQFFGPGTRLTVL.

The rearrangement links TRBV5-6 to TRBJ2-7, with a weak D call TRBD2 (6 bases). V was cut by 3 bases and J by 3 bases, with 16 bases left in between. CDR3 length equals 15 residues. The germline V gene has CDR1 SGHDT and CDR2 YYEEEE. CDR3 nucleotides: TGTGCCAGCAGCTGGGGGGACTCGGTCTACTACGAGCAGTACTTC. Translating gives CASSWGDSVYYEQYF.

The V call is TRBV5-1, the J call TRBJ2-4; 8 nucleotides line up with TRBD1. Losses at the gene ends were 4 bases for V and 6 bases for J; bases not matched to a gene: 9. This CDR3 is 15 amino acids long. Looked up from germline, CDR1 is SGHRS and CDR2 is YFSETQ. CDR3 residues: CASSQKDRGVNIQYF. The CDR3 DNA follows: TGCGCCAGCAGCCAAAAAGACAGGGGAGTAAACATTCAGTACTTC.

The sample holds a few counts of this clone. The chain is built from TRBV27 and TRBJ1-6; D not resolved. Trimming removed 2 bases at V and 9 bases at J, with 11 bases between. The CDR3 covers 14 residues. Germline CDR1 reads MNHEY; CDR2 reads SMNVEV (reference sequence). The DNA for the CDR3 is TGTGCCAGCAGTTTAAAGTTCACGGGTTCACCCCTCCACTTT. As protein: CASSLKFTGSPLHF.

As to this clone: Relative to the germline gene, one junction end is altered; a read error may explain this. The chain joins TRBV6-5 to TRBJ1-2; possibly TRBD1 for D (5 bases). The CDR3 is 13 residues long. Germline V lookup: CDR1 MNHEY, CDR2 SVGAGI. CDR3 protein: CASSYSGGRVRSF. In DNA form, the CDR3 reads TGTGCCAGCAGTTACTCTGGGGGACGGGTTCGCTCCTTC.

V gene TRBV29-1 combines with J gene TRBJ1-1, with D uncertain. The V and J ends lost 4 bases and 0 bases respectively, with 9 bases between them. Germline CDR1 and CDR2: SQVTM and ANQGSEA. This CDR3 spans 13 amino acids. CDR3 in DNA: TGCAGCGTTGCGGGCCGTTTGAACACTGAAGCTTTCTTT. As protein: CSVAGRLNTEAFF.

The J gene is TRBJ1-4, the V gene TRBV5-6; the D is unclear. Germline CDR1 reads SGHDT; CDR2 reads YYEEEE. The CDR3 has 13 amino acids. Trimming stripped 0 bases from V and 4 bases from J, with 4 bases between. The CDR3 region has the DNA TGTGCCAGCAGCTTGGACAGTAATGAAAAACTGTTTTTT. As protein: CASSLDSNEKLFF.

This chain uses TRBV6-5 with TRBJ2-7, with a weak D call TRBD1 (5 bases). The V end lost 6 bases, the J end lost 2 bases, and 11 bases lay between the germline ends. There are 13 residues in the CDR3. Germline-derived CDR1 and CDR2 are MNHEY and SVGAGI. The CDR3 loop is CASSSDMPYEQYF. DNA for the CDR3: TGTGCCAGCAGCTCGGACATGCCCTACGAGCAGTACTTC.

This chain uses TRBV5-1 with TRBJ1-1; D gene uncertain. CDR1 and CDR2 (germline): SGHRS, YFSETQ. The ends were cut back, 2 bases at V and 8 bases at J, with 16 bases in the middle. This CDR3 is built from 14 residues. Here the CDR3 reads CASSLRQAYGEAFF. Written as DNA, the CDR3 is TGCGCCAGCAGCTTAAGGCAGGCTTATGGGGAAGCTTTCTTT.

This clone was counted between two and nine times. This sequence joins TRBV18 and TRBJ1-2, with TRBD1 matching over 9 bases. Looked up from germline, CDR1 is KGHSH and CDR2 is LQKENI. The ends lost 0 bases at V and 3 bases at J; junction bases unmatched: 5. CDR3 size: 16 residues. The CDR3 region is CASSPPSWTGDYGYTF. The DNA for the CDR3 is TGTGCCAGCTCACCACCGTCATGGACAGGGGACTATGGCTACACCTTC. Full variable domain (remainder filled in from reference TRBV18 and TRBJ1-2): NAGVMQNPRHLVRRRGQEARLRCSPMKGHSHVYWYRQLPEEGLKFMVYLQKENIIDESGMPKERFSAEFPKEGPSILRIQQVVRGDSAAYFCASSPPSWTGDYGYTFGSGTRLTVV.

The chain has TRBV7-3 and TRBJ2-2; D is perhaps TRBD2 (7 bases). V lost 4 bases and J lost 4, with 16 bases in between. This CDR3 is built from 16 residues. CDR1 and CDR2 from the germline V gene are SGHTA and FQGTGA. The CDR3 protein is CASSSSAGAITGELFF. The CDR3 coding sequence is TGTGCCAGCAGCTCTTCGGCGGGGGCGATCACCGGGGAGCTGTTTTTT.

The V gene is TRBV5-6, the J gene TRBJ2-5, with TRBD2 matching over 11 bases. Trimming cost V 1 base and J 2 bases; bases outside gene matches: 1. From germline, CDR1 is SGHDT and CDR2 YYEEEE. The CDR3 covers 15 residues. The CDR3 reads CASSLRLAGQETQYF. The CDR3 nucleotides read TGTGCCAGCAGCTTGCGACTAGCGGGGCAAGAGACCCAGTACTTC.

V gene TRBV30 combines with J gene TRBJ1-6; 7 positions agree with TRBD1. J was trimmed by 5 bases and V by 0 bases; bases with no gene match: 4. The CDR3 is 15 residues long. Germline V gene data show CDR1 as GTSNPN and CDR2 as SVGIG (reference sequence). The CDR3 protein is CAWSVGGGNNSPLHF. The DNA for the CDR3 is TGTGCCTGGAGTGTCGGAGGGGGCAATAATTCACCCCTCCACTTT.

J is TRBJ2-5 and V is TRBV5-6; D possibly uses TRBD1 or TRBD2 (6 bases each). Between the trimmed V and J ends, which lost 4 bases and 5 bases, there was a span of 18 bases. This CDR3 region has 15 residues. CDR1 SGHDT and CDR2 YYEEEE come from the germline V gene. This CDR3 reads CASSPAVGGRETQYF. DNA of the CDR3: TGTGCCAGCAGCCCGGCGGTAGGGGGGCGGGAGACCCAGTACTTC.

DNA for the CDR3: TGTGCCATGCGGGACGGCGTTCACTATGGCTACACCTTC. Protein product: CAMRDGVHYGYTF. V usage is TRBV6-1 and J usage is TRBJ1-2, with D maybe TRBD1 (5 bases). This CDR3 has 13 amino acids. The germline V gene encodes CDR1 MNHNS and CDR2 SASEGT. The V and J ends lost 10 bases and 3 bases respectively, with 15 bases between them.

V and J are TRBV6-1 and TRBJ2-7, with TRBD1 matching over 8 bases. Germline loops: CDR1 MNHNS, CDR2 SASEGT. After removal of 6 bases from V and 3 bases from J, the junction contained 7 bases not matched to a gene. The length of the CDR3 is 14 residues. The CDR3 loop is CASSEAGGFYEQYF. In DNA, the CDR3 is TGTGCCAGCAGCGAGGCAGGGGGCTTCTACGAGCAGTACTTC.

The chain is built from TRBV7-9 and TRBJ2-3, with D perhaps being TRBD1 or TRBD2 (7 bases each). The V end was cut by 6 bases, the J end by 5 bases, with 18 bases between. Germline lookup yields CDR1 SEHNR and CDR2 FQNEAQ (reference sequence). The CDR3 sequence is 15 residues long. The CDR3 region has the DNA TGTGCCAGCAGTCTGGGGAGGGGGCTCGAAGATACGCAGTATTTT. Translating it yields CASSLGRGLEDTQYF. Combining the CDR3 with reference TRBV7-9 and TRBJ2-3 gives the whole variable domain DTGVSQNPRHKITKRGQNVTFRCDPISEHNRLYWYRQTLGQGPEFLTYFQNEAQLEKSRLLSDRFSAERPKGSFSTLEIQRTEQGDSAMYLCASSLGRGLEDTQYFGPGTRLTVL.

The chain carries TRBV7-2 and TRBJ2-5; D may be TRBD1 (8 bases). The CDR3 sequence is 16 residues long. Trimming removed 5 bases at V and 2 bases at J, with 18 bases between. CDR1 and CDR2 (germline): SGHTA, FQGNSA. The CDR3 region has the DNA TGTGCCAGCAGCACACAGGGGGGGGGTTCTCAAGAGACCCAGTACTTC. The encoded protein is CASSTQGGGSQETQYF.

The chain couples TRBV25-1 to TRBJ1-1; D perhaps matches TRBD1 (5 bases). The V end was cut by 2 bases, the J end by 12 bases, with 13 bases between. There are 12 residues in the CDR3. Germline assignment: CDR1 MGHDK and CDR2 SYGVNS. CDR3 loop: CASSELVGTTFF. CDR3 DNA: TGTGCCAGCAGTGAACTGGTAGGGACGACTTTCTTT.

The chain links TRBV20-1 to TRBJ1-1, with D unclear. Looked up from germline, CDR1 is DFQATT and CDR2 is SNEGSKA (reference sequence). The CDR3 is 11 residues long. Trimming shortened V by 2 bases and J by 3 bases, and 4 bases separated the two germline ends. CDR3 nucleotides: TGCAGTGCTAGAAAGGACACTGAAGCTTTCTTT. Translated: CSARKDTEAFF.